A selection of T cell receptor beta chains follows, all from one sample in a study of T cell responses to AZD1222 COVID-19 vaccine. Clones were read by immunoSEQ multiplex PCR, and TCRdb kept only the in-frame ones, dropping some. The table records some 110,000 clones, around 89% of them present only once. Sample: peripheral blood, taken 28 days after the second AZD1222 dose. These receptors were obtained from an adult who received the AZD1222 COVID-19 vaccine. Each CDR3 is given with its conserved first and last residue. A D gene is named only where the DNA matches it firmly. Clone size is given for some rows only: seen once, a few or many times, or a class if the clone is expanded.

j_gene,d_gene,abundance,v_gene,CDR3aa,CDR3nt
TRBJ2-1,TRBD1,NA,TRBV4-1,CASSLWGQGSGEQFF,TGCGCCAGCAGCCTATGGGGACAGGGAAGCGGTGAGCAGTTCTTC
TRBJ2-1,NA,NA,TRBV13,CASSQRGGTYNEQFF,TGTGCCAGCAGCCAGAGGGGGGGCACGTACAATGAGCAGTTCTTC
TRBJ1-2,NA,once,TRBV25-1,CASSAGSYGYTF,TGTGCCAGCAGTGCCGGGAGCTATGGCTACACCTTC
TRBJ1-5,NA,NA,TRBV16,CASSQLIPDGGNQPQHF,TGTGCCAGCAGCCAATTGATCCCGGATGGGGGCAATCAGCCCCAGCATTTT
TRBJ1-1,NA,NA,TRBV30,CAWTASGAEAFF,TGTGCCTGGACGGCGTCCGGGGCTGAAGCTTTCTTT
TRBJ2-3,NA,NA,TRBV5-4,CASSLAGVATDTQYF,TGTGCCAGCAGCTTGGCCGGGGTCGCCACAGATACGCAGTATTTT
TRBJ1-2,TRBD1,NA,TRBV18,CASSPQGAAYGYTF,TGTGCCAGCTCACCACAGGGGGCTGCCTATGGCTACACCTTC
TRBJ1-5,NA,NA,TRBV21-1,CASSKARAGGCNQPQHF,TGTGCCAGCAGCAAAGCGCGGGCCGGGGGGTGCAATCAGCCCCAGCATTTT
TRBJ2-2,NA,NA,TRBV27,CASRPTGHTGELFF,TGTGCCAGCAGACCCACAGGGCACACCGGGGAGCTGTTTTTT
TRBJ2-7,NA,few,TRBV27,CATRPDTSHEQYF,TGTGCCACCCGGCCGGACACTTCACACGAGCAGTACTTC
TRBJ2-5,NA,NA,TRBV18,CASQTGAQETQYF,TGTGCCAGTCAAACCGGGGCCCAAGAGACCCAGTACTTC
TRBJ2-3,NA,once,TRBV7-7,CASSLVGGEADTQYF,TGTGCTAGCAGCTTAGTTGGTGGGGAGGCGGATACGCAGTATTTT
TRBJ2-7,TRBD2,NA,TRBV11-2,CASSPVPGLAGGGEQYF,TGTGCCAGCAGCCCCGTCCCGGGACTAGCGGGAGGGGGCGAGCAGTACTTC
TRBJ1-6,NA,NA,TRBV21-1,CASHNPDRGRSPLHF,TGTGCCAGCCATAACCCCGACAGGGGGCGATCACCCCTCCACTTT
TRBJ1-3,TRBD1,NA,TRBV6-6,CASSPGTGRLSGNTIYF,TGTGCCAGCAGTCCCGGGACAGGCCGACTTTCTGGAAACACCATATATTTT
TRBJ1-2,NA,NA,TRBV7-2,CASSLLGSGTSYGYTF,TGTGCCAGCAGCTTATTGGGCAGCGGCACAAGCTATGGCTACACCTTC
TRBJ2-7,NA,NA,TRBV6-5,CASSSPTPRGHEQYF,TGTGCCAGCAGTTCTCCAACTCCCAGGGGCCACGAGCAGTACTTC
TRBJ2-3,NA,NA,TRBV30,CAWTAHQVDTQYF,TGTGCCTGGACGGCACACCAGGTAGATACGCAGTATTTT
TRBJ2-1,TRBD2,NA,TRBV27,CASSMGLVGDEQFF,TGTGCCAGCAGTATGGGACTAGTCGGGGATGAGCAGTTCTTC
TRBJ2-7,TRBD1,few,TRBV4-1,CASSPITGEVEQYF,TGCGCCAGCAGCCCTATAACAGGGGAAGTCGAGCAGTACTTC
TRBJ2-3,TRBD1,NA,TRBV6-5,CASSRQGASTDTQYF,TGTGCCAGCAGTAGACAGGGGGCGAGCACAGATACGCAGTATTTT
TRBJ2-2,NA,NA,TRBV30,CASEGGAGNTGELFF,TGTGCCTCGGAGGGGGGGGCCGGGAACACCGGGGAGCTGTTTTTT
TRBJ2-1,TRBD2,NA,TRBV7-3,CASSSSGREYNEQFF,TGTGCCAGCAGCTCCAGCGGGAGAGAGTACAATGAGCAGTTCTTC
TRBJ2-7,NA,NA,TRBV11-3,CASSFPQPGAGYEQYF,TGTGCCAGCAGCTTCCCCCAACCAGGGGCTGGGTACGAGCAGTACTTC
TRBJ1-5,TRBD1,NA,TRBV7-8,CASSLGQGSSQPQHF,TGTGCCAGCAGCTTAGGACAGGGAAGCAGTCAGCCCCAGCATTTT
TRBJ2-3,NA,NA,TRBV5-1,CASSEPRGLGADTQYF,TGCGCCAGCAGCGAACCAAGGGGTCTAGGCGCAGATACGCAGTATTTT
TRBJ2-1,TRBD1,NA,TRBV28,CASSTNRDSFYNEQFF,TGTGCCAGCAGTACCAACCGGGACAGCTTCTACAATGAGCAGTTCTTC
TRBJ2-2,NA,NA,TRBV7-9,CASSLLGPGPGELFF,TGTGCCAGCAGCCTGTTGGGACCCGGTCCCGGGGAGCTGTTTTTT
TRBJ2-2,NA,NA,TRBV24-1,CATSDMLTTGELFF,TGTGCCACCAGTGATATGTTAACCACCGGGGAGCTGTTTTTT
TRBJ2-1,NA,NA,TRBV9,CASSVGVGRPRDNEQFF,TGTGCCAGCAGCGTTGGGGTCGGGCGGCCTCGGGATAATGAGCAGTTCTTC
TRBJ1-1,NA,NA,TRBV4-1,CASSQVIGYEAFF,TGCGCCAGCAGCCAAGTGATCGGTTACGAAGCTTTCTTT
TRBJ2-1,NA,NA,TRBV19,CASSLDFNNEQFF,TGTGCCAGTAGTCTCGACTTCAACAATGAGCAGTTCTTC
TRBJ2-5,TRBD1,NA,TRBV30,CAWSGGTGASQETQYF,TGTGCCTGGAGTGGTGGGACAGGGGCCTCCCAAGAGACCCAGTACTTC
TRBJ2-7,TRBD1,NA,TRBV19,CASSLTGLYEQYF,TGTGCCAGTAGCCTGACAGGGCTCTACGAGCAGTACTTC
TRBJ2-5,NA,NA,TRBV5-8,CASNREQQETQYF,TGTGCCAGCAATAGAGAACAGCAAGAGACCCAGTACTTC
TRBJ1-1,NA,NA,TRBV29-1,CSAGEGEAFF,TGCAGCGCTGGGGAGGGAGAAGCTTTCTTT
TRBJ2-1,NA,NA,TRBV28,CASPSQGNLINEQFF,TGTGCCAGCCCCTCCCAAGGAAACCTTATCAATGAGCAGTTCTTC
TRBJ2-3,NA,NA,TRBV18,CASSPPGYPDTQYF,TGTGCCAGCTCACCACCAGGATACCCAGATACGCAGTATTTT
TRBJ2-7,NA,NA,TRBV7-2,CASSLKASSYEQYF,TGTGCCAGCAGCCTAAAAGCTAGCTCCTACGAGCAGTACTTC
TRBJ1-5,NA,NA,TRBV28,CARRGKLFSNQPQHF,TGTGCCAGACGGGGCAAATTGTTTAGCAATCAGCCCCAGCATTTT
TRBJ2-1,TRBD2,NA,TRBV14,CASSQRWTSGYNEQFF,TGTGCCAGCAGCCAACGATGGACTAGCGGTTACAATGAGCAGTTCTTC
TRBJ1-1,NA,NA,TRBV7-8,CASRGRDNFMNTEAFF,TGTGCCAGCAGGGGGAGGGATAATTTCATGAACACTGAAGCTTTCTTT
TRBJ1-6,TRBD1,few,TRBV4-1,CASSPWRQGDSPLHF,TGCGCCAGCAGCCCGTGGAGACAGGGTGATTCACCCCTCCACTTT
TRBJ2-1,NA,NA,TRBV19,CASSNRIYNEQFF,TGTGCCAGTAGTAACAGGATCTACAATGAGCAGTTCTTC
TRBJ1-4,NA,NA,TRBV30,CAWSVQSGEKLFF,TGTGCCTGGAGTGTTCAGTCGGGAGAAAAACTGTTTTTT
TRBJ2-1,NA,NA,TRBV15,CATSRPPLKQFF,TGTGCCACCAGCAGACCCCCCTTGAAACAGTTCTTC